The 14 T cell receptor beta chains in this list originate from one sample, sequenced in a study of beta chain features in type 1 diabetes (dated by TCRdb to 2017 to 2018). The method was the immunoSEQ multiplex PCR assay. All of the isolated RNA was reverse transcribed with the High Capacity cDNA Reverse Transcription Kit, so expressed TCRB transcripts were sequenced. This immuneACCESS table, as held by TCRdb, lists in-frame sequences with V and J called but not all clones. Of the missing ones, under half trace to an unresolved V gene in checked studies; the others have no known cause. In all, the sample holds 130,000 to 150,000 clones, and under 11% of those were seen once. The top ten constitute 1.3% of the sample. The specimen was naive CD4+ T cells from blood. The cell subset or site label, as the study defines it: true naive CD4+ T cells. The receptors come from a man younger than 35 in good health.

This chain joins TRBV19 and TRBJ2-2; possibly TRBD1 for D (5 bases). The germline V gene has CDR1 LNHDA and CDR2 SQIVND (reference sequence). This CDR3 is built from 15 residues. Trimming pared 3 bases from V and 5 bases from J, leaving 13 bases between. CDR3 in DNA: TGTGCCAGTAGTATTTGGGGAAAGGGGACCGGGGAGCTGTTTTTT. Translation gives CASSIWGKGTGELFF.

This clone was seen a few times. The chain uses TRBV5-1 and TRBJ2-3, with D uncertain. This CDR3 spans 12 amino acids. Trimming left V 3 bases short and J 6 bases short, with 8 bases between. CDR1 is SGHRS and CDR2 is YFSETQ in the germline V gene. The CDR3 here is CASSSKSDTQYF. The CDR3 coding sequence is TGCGCCAGCAGCTCTAAGTCTGATACGCAGTATTTT.

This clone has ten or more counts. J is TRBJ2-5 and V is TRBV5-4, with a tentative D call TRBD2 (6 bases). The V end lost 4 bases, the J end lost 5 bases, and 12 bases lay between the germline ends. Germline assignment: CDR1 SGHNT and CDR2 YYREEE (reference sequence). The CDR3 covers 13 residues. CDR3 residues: CASSRSGGETQYF. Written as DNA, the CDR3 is TGTGCCAGCAGCCGTAGCGGTGGGGAGACCCAGTACTTC.

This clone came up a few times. CDR3 sequence: CAWSSTGDFYSNQPQHF. The CDR3 bases are TGTGCCTGGAGTTCGACAGGGGACTTTTATAGCAATCAGCCCCAGCATTTT. This chain links TRBV30 with TRBJ1-5; 8 nucleotides line up with TRBD1. Germline loops: CDR1 GTSNPN, CDR2 SVGIG (reference sequence). CDR3 length: 17 residues. The V segment lost 2 bases and the J segment 0 bases; nucleotides outside the gene matches: 9.

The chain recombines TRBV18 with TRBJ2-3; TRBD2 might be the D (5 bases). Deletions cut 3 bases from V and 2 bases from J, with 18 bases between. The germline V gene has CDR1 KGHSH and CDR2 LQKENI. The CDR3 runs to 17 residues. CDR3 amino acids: CASSPRTLTQFTDTQYF. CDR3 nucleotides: TGTGCCAGCTCACCCCGGACTCTAACCCAATTCACAGATACGCAGTATTTT.

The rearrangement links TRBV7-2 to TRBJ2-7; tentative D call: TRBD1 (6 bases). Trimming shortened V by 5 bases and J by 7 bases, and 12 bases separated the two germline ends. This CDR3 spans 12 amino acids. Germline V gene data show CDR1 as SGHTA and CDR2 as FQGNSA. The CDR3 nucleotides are TGTGCCAGCAGCATCATTAGGGGGGAGCAGTACTTC. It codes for CASSIIRGEQYF.

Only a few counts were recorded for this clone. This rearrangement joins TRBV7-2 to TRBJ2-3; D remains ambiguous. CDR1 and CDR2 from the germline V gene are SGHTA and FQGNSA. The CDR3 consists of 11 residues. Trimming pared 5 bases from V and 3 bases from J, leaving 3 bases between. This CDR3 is CASSPTDTQYF. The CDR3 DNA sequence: TGTGCCAGCAGCCCTACAGATACGCAGTATTTT.

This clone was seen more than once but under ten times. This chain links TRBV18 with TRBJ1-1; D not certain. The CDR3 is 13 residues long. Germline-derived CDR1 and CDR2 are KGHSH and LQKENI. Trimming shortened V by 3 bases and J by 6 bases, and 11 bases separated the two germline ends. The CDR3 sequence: CASSPSPGSEAFF. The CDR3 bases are TGTGCCAGCTCACCCTCCCCGGGTTCTGAAGCTTTCTTT.

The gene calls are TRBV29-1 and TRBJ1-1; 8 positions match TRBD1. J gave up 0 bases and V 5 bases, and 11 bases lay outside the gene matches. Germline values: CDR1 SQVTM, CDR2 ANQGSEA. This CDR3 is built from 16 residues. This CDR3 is CSVLSQGASMNTEAFF. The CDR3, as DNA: TGCAGCGTTCTTAGCCAGGGGGCCTCCATGAACACTGAAGCTTTCTTT.

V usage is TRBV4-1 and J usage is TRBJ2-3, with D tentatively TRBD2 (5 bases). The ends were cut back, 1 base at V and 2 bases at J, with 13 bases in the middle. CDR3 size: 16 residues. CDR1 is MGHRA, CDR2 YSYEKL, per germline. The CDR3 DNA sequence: TGCGCCAGCAGCCAAGGTGCGGGCAGACACACAGATACGCAGTATTTT. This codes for CASSQGAGRHTDTQYF.

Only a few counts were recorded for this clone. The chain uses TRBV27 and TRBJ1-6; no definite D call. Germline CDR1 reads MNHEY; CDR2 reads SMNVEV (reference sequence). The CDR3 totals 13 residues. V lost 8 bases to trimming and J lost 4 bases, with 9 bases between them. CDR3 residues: CASRGPYNSPLHF. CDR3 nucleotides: TGTGCCAGCCGTGGGCCATATAATTCACCCCTCCACTTT.

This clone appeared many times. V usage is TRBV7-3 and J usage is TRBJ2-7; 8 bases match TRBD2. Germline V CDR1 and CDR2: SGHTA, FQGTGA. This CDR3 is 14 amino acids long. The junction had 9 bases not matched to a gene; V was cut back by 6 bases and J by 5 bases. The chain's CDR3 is CASSRGGRSDEQYF. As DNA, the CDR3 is TGTGCCAGCAGTCGGGGGGGCCGGTCGGACGAGCAGTACTTC. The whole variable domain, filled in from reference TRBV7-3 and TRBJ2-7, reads GAGVSQTPSNKVTEKGKYVELRCDPISGHTALYWYRQSLGQGPEFLIYFQGTGAADDSGLPNDRFFAVRPEGSVSTLKIQRTERGDSAVYLCASSRGGRSDEQYFGPGTRLTVT.

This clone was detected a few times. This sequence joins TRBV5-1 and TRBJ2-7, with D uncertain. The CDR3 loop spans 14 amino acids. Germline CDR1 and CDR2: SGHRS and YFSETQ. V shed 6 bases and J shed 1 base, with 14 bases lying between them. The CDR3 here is CASTYLDGSYEQYF. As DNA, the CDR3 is TGCGCCAGCACCTACCTTGACGGGTCCTACGAGCAGTACTTC.

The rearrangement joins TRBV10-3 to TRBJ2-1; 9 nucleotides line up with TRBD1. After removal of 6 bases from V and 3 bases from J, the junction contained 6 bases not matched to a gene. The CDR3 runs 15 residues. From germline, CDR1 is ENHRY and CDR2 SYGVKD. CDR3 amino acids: CAISSDRGGYNEQFF. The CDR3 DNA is TGTGCCATCAGCTCAGACAGGGGGGGCTACAATGAGCAGTTCTTC.